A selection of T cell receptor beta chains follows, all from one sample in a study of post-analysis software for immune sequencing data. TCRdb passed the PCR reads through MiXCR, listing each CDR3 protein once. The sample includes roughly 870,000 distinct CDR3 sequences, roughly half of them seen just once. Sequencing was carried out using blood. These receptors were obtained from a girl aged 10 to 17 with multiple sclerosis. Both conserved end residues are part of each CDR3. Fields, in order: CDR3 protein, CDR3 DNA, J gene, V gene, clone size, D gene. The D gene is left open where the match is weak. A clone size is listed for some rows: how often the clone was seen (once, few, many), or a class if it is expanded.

CASSLREPLNNQPQHF | TGTGCCAGCAGCTTAAGGGAGCCCCTTAACAATCAGCCCCAGCATTTT | TRBJ1-5 | TRBV7-8 | . | .
CASSGGRRDEKLFF | TGTGCCAGCAGTGGCGGCAGAAGGGATGAAAAACTGTTTTTT | TRBJ1-4 | TRBV2 | few | .
CAISADRDNEQFF | TGTGCCATCAGTGCCGACAGGGACAATGAGCAGTTCTTC | TRBJ2-1 | TRBV10-3 | . | TRBD1
CSAREGDRVRETQYF | TGCAGTGCTAGAGAGGGGGACAGGGTCCGAGAGACCCAGTACTTC | TRBJ2-5 | TRBV20-1 | . | TRBD1
CSARDPLGSGREPQHF | TGCAGTGCTAGAGATCCCCTCGGTTCAGGGAGAGAGCCCCAGCATTTT | TRBJ1-5 | TRBV20-1 | . | .
CASSYSGTLTLYEQYF | TGTGCCAGCAGTTACTCGGGGACACTGACACTTTACGAGCAGTACTTC | TRBJ2-7 | TRBV6-5 | . | .
CASSTPGREETQYF | TGTGCCAGCAGCACCCCGGGACGAGAAGAGACCCAGTACTTC | TRBJ2-5 | TRBV21-1 | . | .
CASSQGQGAGNEQFF | TGTGCCAGCAGCCAGGGACAGGGGGCGGGTAATGAGCAGTTCTTC | TRBJ2-1 | TRBV7-8 | few | TRBD1
CSVGQGVLKTQYF | TGCAGCGTTGGGCAGGGGGTATTAAAGACCCAGTACTTC | TRBJ2-5 | TRBV29-1 | . | TRBD1
CASSPFFWGEGYGYTF | TGTGCCAGCAGCCCATTTTTCTGGGGCGAGGGCTATGGCTACACCTTC | TRBJ1-2 | TRBV7-9 | . | .
CASSYRRQGAWVLYSPLHF | TGTGCCAGCAGCTACCGCCGACAGGGGGCGTGGGTTTTGTATTCACCCCTCCACTTT | TRBJ1-6 | TRBV7-6 | few | TRBD1
CASSPQLGALVYGYTF | TGTGCCAGCAGCCCCCAGCTCGGGGCCCTAGTCTATGGCTACACCTTC | TRBJ1-2 | TRBV7-2 | . | .
CASSPEGKLAYEQYF | TGTGCCAGCAGCCCGGAGGGGAAGTTGGCCTACGAGCAGTACTTC | TRBJ2-7 | TRBV7-8 | few | .
CASSVQGSKNTGELFF | TGCGCCAGCAGCGTACAGGGTTCCAAAAACACCGGGGAGCTGTTTTTT | TRBJ2-2 | TRBV5-1 | . | .
CASSSSRLAGVNEQFF | TGTGCCAGCAGCTCATCCAGACTAGCGGGGGTCAATGAGCAGTTCTTC | TRBJ2-1 | TRBV7-8 | . | TRBD2
CSAQRQGAVKNIQYF | TGCAGTGCTCAACGACAGGGGGCAGTCAAAAACATTCAGTACTTC | TRBJ2-4 | TRBV20-1 | . | TRBD1
CASSSVLSGEQFF | TGTGCCAGCAGTTCGGTATTAAGCGGTGAGCAGTTCTTC | TRBJ2-1 | TRBV27 | . | .
CASSLEGSQETQYF | TGCGCCAGCAGCTTGGAGGGCAGCCAAGAGACCCAGTACTTC | TRBJ2-5 | TRBV5-1 | . | .
CSARDFRTDTQYF | TGCAGTGCTAGAGATTTTCGCACAGATACGCAGTATTTT | TRBJ2-3 | TRBV20-1 | few | .
CAWSPGTSGSYEQYF | TGTGCCTGGAGTCCCGGGACTAGCGGGAGCTACGAGCAGTACTTC | TRBJ2-7 | TRBV30 | . | TRBD2
CASSSHWDRWPYEQYF | TGTGCCAGCAGCTCACACTGGGACAGGTGGCCCTACGAGCAGTACTTC | TRBJ2-7 | TRBV7-2 | few | TRBD1
CASSAGLAGYTSTDTQYF | TGTGCCAGCAGCGCAGGACTAGCGGGGTATACTAGCACAGATACGCAGTATTTT | TRBJ2-3 | TRBV9 | . | TRBD2